This T cell receptor (beta chain) was sequenced during a study of T cell changes during pregnancy in multiple sclerosis. The germline V and J ends were trimmed by 0 bases and 4 bases, with 9 bases remaining between them. From germline, CDR1 is ENHRY and CDR2 SYGVKD. There are 14 residues in the CDR3. Measured with immunoSEQ multiplex PCR; TCRdb has only the in-frame clones, and not every one. The sample lists tens of thousands of clones; roughly 94% were seen once. The clonotype originates from a female donor with multiple sclerosis, enrolled in a pregnancy study. The sample in question was CD8+ T cells from peripheral blood mononuclear cells, obtained after pregnancy. This chain joins TRBV10-3 and TRBJ1-2; D gene ambiguous. CDR3 DNA: TGTGCCATCAGTGAGTCTGCCGGAGTCTATGGCTACACCTTC. Its protein product is CAISESAGVYGYTF.